Here is one TCR beta chain with its context. The antigen remains unidentified. This entry belongs to a study of response to subunit inactivated influenza vaccine. There are 14 residues in the CDR3. Trimming left V 4 bases short and J 10 bases short, with 20 bases between. In germline, CDR1 is SGHRS, CDR2 YFSETQ. Study results and caveats: Authors suggested seasonal influenza vaccinations each recruit few new T cells.

TCRdb processed the RT-PCR reads anew with MiXCR; each CDR3 protein has one entry. The table lists around 530,000 distinct CDR3 sequences, 16% of them singletons. Sample: CD4+ T cells sorted from PBMCs, taken less than 25 months after vaccination. This sequence originates from a man between 50 and 75 years old who received an inactivated influenza vaccine. V is TRBV5-1 and J is TRBJ1-2; D is possibly TRBD1 (6 bases). The CDR3 is CASSLEGHKASYTF. The CDR3 DNA is TGCGCCAGCAGCCTCGAGGGACATAAGGCTTCCTACACCTTC. Full variable domain (outside the CDR3, taken from reference TRBV5-1 and TRBJ1-2): KAGVTQTPRYLIKTRGQQVTLSCSPISGHRSVSWYQQTPGQGLQFLFEYFSETQRNKGNFPGRFSGRQFSNSRSEMNVSTLELGDSALYLCASSLEGHKASYTFGSGTRLTVV.